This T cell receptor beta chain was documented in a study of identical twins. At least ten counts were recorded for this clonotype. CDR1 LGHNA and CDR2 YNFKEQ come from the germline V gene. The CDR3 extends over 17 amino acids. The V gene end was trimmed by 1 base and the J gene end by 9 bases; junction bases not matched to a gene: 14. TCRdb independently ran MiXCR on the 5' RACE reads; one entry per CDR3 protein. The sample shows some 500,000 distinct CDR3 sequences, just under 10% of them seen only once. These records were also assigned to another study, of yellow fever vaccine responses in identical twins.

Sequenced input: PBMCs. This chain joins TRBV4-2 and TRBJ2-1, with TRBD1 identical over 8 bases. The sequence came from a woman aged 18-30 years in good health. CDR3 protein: CASSQGRQTGGWSEQFF. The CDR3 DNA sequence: TGTGCCAGCAGCCAAGGCAGGCAAACAGGGGGATGGAGTGAGCAGTTCTTC.